The 17 T cell receptor beta chains given below trace back to one sample, sequenced in a study of response to subunit inactivated influenza vaccine. Each CDR3 protein gets one entry after TCRdb re-called the RT-PCR reads with MiXCR. The sample has more than 450,000 distinct CDR3 sequences; 11% are singletons. These sequences were also reported in another study, on T cells expressing NK-cell markers. This second report adds: A 5'RACE template switching approach incorporating UMIs was used to make TCR beta cDNA.

Sequencing was performed on PBMCs from blood, taken on the day of vaccination. The receptors shown here come from a man aged 50-60 years who received an inactivated influenza vaccine.

This clonotype has only a few counts. CDR3 nucleotides: TGTGCCAGCAGCTTAGGAGGCCTAGCCACAGATACGCAGTATTTT. It specifies CASSLGGLATDTQYF. The V gene is TRBV7-2, the J gene TRBJ2-3; a weak D match, TRBD2 (5 bases). CDR1 is SGHTA, CDR2 FQGNSA, per germline. The CDR3 is 15 residues long. V was pared by 1 base and J by 2 bases, with 10 bases between.

This clonotype has more than one count but fewer than ten. DNA for the CDR3: TGTGCCAGCAGCGCGACTAGTTACGGTGAGCAGTTCTTC. This gives the protein CASSATSYGEQFF. The chain couples TRBV11-2 to TRBJ2-1, with a possible D match to TRBD2 (6 bases). The ends were cut back, 5 bases at V and 9 bases at J, with 14 bases in the middle. The CDR3 contains 13 residues. Per the germline V gene, CDR1 is SGHAT and CDR2 is FQNNGV.

This clonotype came up many times. The chain combines TRBV5-6 with TRBJ2-2; D perhaps matches TRBD2 (6 bases). The CDR3 spans 12 residues. Trimming shortened V by 4 bases and J by 10 bases, and 11 bases separated the two germline ends. Germline V gene data show CDR1 as SGHDT and CDR2 as YYEEEE. Here the CDR3 reads CASSVGTPELFF. The CDR3 DNA reads as TGTGCCAGCAGCGTCGGGACTCCGGAGCTGTTTTTT.

The V and J genes are TRBV18 and TRBJ2-2; 8 bases are a match to TRBD2. J was trimmed by 4 bases and V by 5 bases; bases with no gene match: 9. The CDR3 is made up of 16 amino acids. Germline CDR1 reads KGHSH; CDR2 reads LQKENI. DNA for the CDR3: TGTGCCAGCTCAAGGACGAGCGGGAGTTTCACCGGGGAGCTGTTTTTT. Translation: CASSRTSGSFTGELFF.

The chain is built from TRBV6-1 and TRBJ2-6; D ambiguous. CDR3 length: 15 amino acids. The V and J ends lost 6 bases and 0 bases respectively, with 9 bases between them. CDR1 is MNHNS and CDR2 is SASEGT in the germline V gene. CDR3 in amino acids: CASSRRVSGANVLTF. Here the CDR3 DNA reads TGTGCCAGCAGCAGACGGGTCTCTGGGGCCAACGTCCTGACTTTC.

This clonotype has just a few counts. This chain connects TRBV7-2 to TRBJ2-1; 12 bases agree with TRBD2. The CDR3 sequence is 15 residues long. J was trimmed by 5 bases and V by 4 bases; bases with no gene match: 3. Germline V gives CDR1 SGHTA, CDR2 FQGNSA. This chain's CDR3 is CASSSRTSGNNEQFF. For the CDR3, the DNA is TGTGCCAGCAGCTCACGGACTAGCGGGAACAATGAGCAGTTCTTC.

This clonotype was counted a few times. The chain uses TRBV2 and TRBJ2-7; no clear D gene. CDR1 and CDR2 from the germline V gene are SNHLY and FYNNEI. Deletions cut 9 bases from V and 4 bases from J, with 10 bases between. The CDR3 spans 11 residues. CDR3 nucleotide sequence: TGTGCCAGGAGAGACGGGTACGAGCAGTACTTC. It is translated as CARRDGYEQYF. The variable domain in full, completed from reference TRBV2 and TRBJ2-7, reads EPEVTQTPSHQVTQMGQEVILRCVPISNHLYFYWYRQILGQKVEFLVSFYNNEISEKSEIFDDQFSVERPDGSNFTLKIRSTKLEDSAMYFCARRDGYEQYFGPGTRLTVT.

The chain employs TRBV7-9 and TRBJ2-1, with TRBD2 matching 11 bases. Germline CDR1 SEHNR, CDR2 FQNEAQ (reference sequence). The CDR3 covers 15 residues. J lost 6 bases, V lost 10 bases, and 11 bases had no gene match. CDR3 in DNA: TGTGCCACCTCCCTAGTAGCGGGGGGGGTCAATGAGCAGTTCTTC. Amino acid sequence: CATSLVAGGVNEQFF.

The chain joins TRBV18 to TRBJ1-2, with a possible D match to TRBD1 (5 bases). CDR3 length equals 17 residues. V lost 3 bases and J 1 base, leaving 18 bases between the germline ends. Looked up from germline, CDR1 is KGHSH and CDR2 is LQKENI. The DNA for the CDR3 is TGTGCCAGCTCACCGGCTAGGGGACTCTTTCGTAACTATGGCTACACCTTC. It is translated as CASSPARGLFRNYGYTF. The complete variable domain, with remaining parts taken from reference TRBV18 and TRBJ1-2, reads NAGVMQNPRHLVRRRGQEARLRCSPMKGHSHVYWYRQLPEEGLKFMVYLQKENIIDESGMPKERFSAEFPKEGPSILRIQQVVRGDSAAYFCASSPARGLFRNYGYTFGSGTRLTVV.

This clonotype was observed at least ten times. The V and J genes are TRBV10-2 and TRBJ2-1, with a possible D match to TRBD2 (5 bases). CDR3 length equals 16 residues. Germline CDR1 is WSHSY and CDR2 is SAAADI. Trimming pared 0 bases from V and 3 bases from J, leaving 12 bases between. The CDR3, as DNA: TGCGCCAGCAGTGAGTCCACAACGGGGTTCTACAATGAGCAGTTCTTC. Protein: CASSESTTGFYNEQFF.

This clonotype was picked up a small number of times. V gene TRBV6-1 combines with J gene TRBJ2-2; D is uncertain. The CDR3 contains 15 residues. Trimming removed 5 bases from V and 2 bases from J, with 12 bases in between. Germline V CDR1 and CDR2: MNHNS, SASEGT. CDR3 in DNA: TGTGCCAGCAGTCCTCAGGCCTTTAACACCGGGGAGCTGTTTTTT. It translates to CASSPQAFNTGELFF.

The rearrangement joins TRBV6-1 to TRBJ2-4; TRBD1 matches at 7 bases. The V and J ends lost 5 bases and 5 bases, in that order; junction bases with no gene match: 12. This CDR3 spans 16 amino acids. Germline loops: CDR1 MNHNS, CDR2 SASEGT. As DNA, the CDR3 is TGTGCCAGCAGTAGTCATACACCCGGGACAGAAAACATTCAGTACTTC. The encoded protein is CASSSHTPGTENIQYF.

The chain recombines TRBV15 with TRBJ2-1; 8 nucleotides match TRBD2. Germline trimming cut 1 base from V and 9 bases from J; bases unmatched to any gene: 8. The CDR3 totals 15 residues. CDR1 is LNHNV, CDR2 YYDKDF, per germline (reference sequence). Here the CDR3 reads CATSRVREGMGEQFF. CDR3 sequence (DNA): TGTGCCACCAGCAGAGTCCGGGAGGGGATGGGTGAGCAGTTCTTC.

This clonotype occurred a few times. It may be a read error: a sequence one base away is much more abundant. The chain employs TRBV3-1 and TRBJ2-1; D is undetermined. Germline CDR1 LGHDT, CDR2 YNNKEL (reference sequence). The V end was cut by 2 bases, the J end by 8 bases, with 4 bases between. CDR3 length equals 11 residues. DNA for the CDR3: TGTGCCAGCAGCCAATACCATGAGCAGTTCTTC. It specifies CASSQYHEQFF.

This clonotype was detected a few times. The rearrangement links TRBV12-3 or TRBV12-4 to TRBJ1-6, with 9 bases fitting TRBD1. The V segment lost 8 bases and the J segment 6 bases; nucleotides outside the gene matches: 2. The CDR3 covers 13 residues. The CDR3 protein is CASWTGANSPLHF. As DNA, the CDR3 is TGTGCCAGCTGGACAGGGGCTAATTCACCCCTCCACTTT.

There are a few counts of this clonotype. The rearrangement links TRBV29-1 to TRBJ1-2; D uncertain. V gave up 8 bases and J gave up 8 bases, with 24 bases separating them. CDR1 and CDR2 (germline): SQVTM, ANQGSEA. The CDR3 covers 14 residues. The CDR3 loop reads CSFRQRGSTMGYTF. CDR3 DNA sequence: TGCAGCTTTCGACAAAGAGGGTCAACTATGGGCTACACCTTC.

V and J are TRBV6-1 and TRBJ2-7, with D unclear. Trimming cost V 6 bases and J 6 bases, with 15 bases left between them. This CDR3 region has 13 residues. Germline V lookup: CDR1 MNHNS, CDR2 SASEGT. The CDR3 bases are TGTGCCAGCAGGATAGTACCTGGGCGCGAGCAGTACTTC. Translated, it gives CASRIVPGREQYF.